These T cell receptor beta chains were read from a single sample in a study of early T cells in non-severe SARS-CoV-2 infection. TCRdb reprocessed the 5' RACE reads via MiXCR and lists one record per CDR3 protein. This sample yields about 29,000 distinct CDR3 sequences, of which under 6% are seen a single time; under 7% belongs to the top ten. The material sequenced was whole blood. The receptors were gathered from an adult who was a healthcare worker with PCR-confirmed SARS-CoV-2 infection or an uninfected control (not recorded which). Both conserved end residues are part of each CDR3. A D gene is named only where the DNA matches it firmly.

NA | TRBV12-3/TRBV12-4 | CASSFVVEGLEQFF
NA | TRBV24-1 | CATSTGISCFF
TRBD1 | TRBV24-1 | CATSSGTGGVQPQHF
TRBD1 | TRBV29-1 | CSVARDSYEQYF
NA | TRBV6-2/TRBV6-3 | CASRDGRNYYNSPLHF
TRBD2 | TRBV3-1 | CASSQNPGLAGGDNEQFF
NA | TRBV29-1 | CSDSRGEGYGYTF
TRBD1 | TRBV9 | CASSSRDSTEAFF
TRBD2 | TRBV7-2 | CASSLEGGGAEDTQYF
TRBD1 | TRBV27 | CASSPRRDRVEKLFF
TRBD2 | TRBV24-1 | CATSDGRGGDNEQFF
NA | TRBV9 | CASSVAPTRQETQYF
NA | TRBV28 | CASSLGGSGLDYNEQFF
NA | TRBV5-1 | CASRRTFSSYEQYF
NA | TRBV28 | CASSLAGPGYEQYF
TRBD1 | TRBV19 | CASEDRVSYEQYF
TRBD1 | TRBV5-1 | CASSPAGLPAGGRDRAGANVLTF